This TCR beta chain was found in a study of blood T cells in healthy people across ages. It was with a sample-barcoded 5' primer and a J-beta primer mix that a second PCR of about 6 to 12 cycles was run. TCRdb called the 5' RACE reads again in MiXCR, with one record for every CDR3 protein. The sample yields about 970,000 distinct CDR3 sequences, just over 50% seen once. This CDR3 region has 13 residues. CDR1 is MNHEY and CDR2 is SVGEGT in the germline V gene. V was cut by 2 bases and J by 0 bases, with 2 bases left in between. Sequencing was performed on blood. J is TRBJ2-1 and V is TRBV6-2 or TRBV6-3; the D is unclear. This clonotype was sampled from a woman between 55 and 75 years old in good health. The CDR3 loop is CASSYNSYNEQFF. The CDR3 coding sequence is TGTGCCAGCAGTTACAACTCCTACAATGAGCAGTTCTTC.